The entry that follows covers one T cell receptor beta chain sequence. In this sample, this clone turned up once. The antigen this receptor binds is unknown. Base qualities are not at hand, and no much larger clone is one base apart. Library construction relied on the immunoSEQ multiplex PCR assay. For the multiplex PCR, a mixture combining 60 forward primers for TCR Vbeta segments and 13 reverse primers for TCR Jbeta segments was used. The CDR3 region of rearranged TCR beta genes was amplified from genomic DNA with a multiplex PCR assay. On the Illumina HiSeq System, the amplified TCR beta libraries were sequenced as 87-base-pair reads. The source study handled its data this way. In a later analysis, around 80 million unique TCR beta chains were counted across the 500 to 700 repertoires, and roughly 11 million of these chains were shared by at least two donors. Raw reads were error-corrected and collapsed into unique sequences with a nearest-neighbor algorithm that merged closely related sequences to remove PCR and sequencing errors. To assign V, D and J gene segments, CDR3 sequences were aligned to IMGT reference sequences. For a sequence to be retained, a match of at least six nucleotides was required to both a V gene segment and a J gene segment. Rearrangements were classified as productive when the CDR3 lacked stop codons and remained in frame with V and J, and all other rearrangements were classified as non-productive. CDR3 was defined by IMGT convention, running from the second conserved V-encoded cysteine to the conserved J-encoded phenylalanine. Sequences without an unambiguous match to a single V gene segment were excluded from the earlier analysis of 450 to 750 of the donors. An earlier analysis of fewer than 750 of the donors called V segments functional above 56.7% productive rearrangements and segregating when the between-donor standard deviation exceeded 5%. A statistical classification framework was built for diagnosing cytomegalovirus status from the catalog of TCR beta chain sequences. In a later analysis, V and J genes were assigned by comparing TCR nucleotide sequences against IMGT/GENE-DB human TR gene sequences. In a later analysis, CDR3 sequences and most-parsimonious VDJ recombination scenarios were assigned using the TCRdist pipeline. In a later analysis, every TCR beta chain was defined by the combination of its CDR3 amino acid sequence and its V-gene family, and reads without a unique V-gene family were dropped. As a way to deal with suspected cross-contamination and a sequencing artifact, a later analysis dropped under 600 nucleotide sequences that were highly shared and had low generation probability. In a later analysis, a clonal expansion index for each public chain was calculated from normalized within-repertoire ranks of inferred template counts. In a later analysis, generation probabilities were computed with a VDJ recombination model fitted to out-of-frame rearrangements, and the resulting probabilities were checked against IGoR. A later analysis scored TCR-TCR, TCR-HLA and TCR-CMV co-occurrence with hypergeometric tests, applying a repertoire-size bias correction to TCR pairs. To estimate false discovery rates, a later analysis permuted the HLA or CMV assignments 20 times. In a later analysis, co-occurring TCRs were grouped with DBSCAN, and TCRdist sequence similarity was added when clustering was performed within HLA-allele-positive subsets. Repertoires with fewer than 30,000 or more than 120,000 public chains were left out of co-occurrence clustering, as were about five repertoires with anomalous nucleotide sharing. TCRdb took this table from immuneACCESS and kept in-frame rearrangements with V and J called. Such tables lack part of the clones; where checked against another copy, unresolved V genes explain under half of the gap, and the rest is unexplained. V and J calls and clone size are given by that table; D and trimming were obtained from the DNA. The table for this sample lists just over 150,000 clones; about three quarters of them were counted only once. The biggest ten clones account for approximately 2% of the sample.

The data were obtained in a study of cytomegalovirus exposure and HLA in healthy donors listed by TCRdb under 2017. Broadly, across the study: An earlier analysis of some 550 of the donors reported roughly 300 Gb of sequence data and some 120 million unique TCR beta sequences from about 179 million T cells. An early release covering about 600 HLA-typed donors comprised 250 to 350 gigabases of sequencing data and around 80 million unique TCR sequences. Of the 300 to 500 genotyped donors, roughly 76% were placed in the genetic ancestry cluster associated with self-reported Caucasian donors. The study aimed to test whether cataloging public T cell receptors could reveal signatures of past pathogen exposure. The study used immunosequencing to profile the T cell repertoires of 666 subjects and linked those repertoires to cytomegalovirus serostatus. Besides the first cohort of some 670 subjects, a separate validation cohort made up of over a hundred different subjects was used. The study combined high-throughput TCR immunosequencing, statistical association of individual TCRs with disease status, and machine learning to predict cytomegalovirus infection status. A later analysis re-analyzed previously published TCR beta repertoires from several hundred donors and added high-resolution HLA genotyping to study TCR occurrence patterns. The later analysis used no new phenotypic data to find candidate immune exposures, relying instead on TCR beta sequences and their occurrence across donors. An earlier analysis of around 640 of the donors used high-throughput TCR beta sequencing to judge whether each TCR beta V gene segment behaved as functional or pseudogenic. Donor age, sex, ethnicity and CMV serostatus were compiled together with the repertoire data. A later genetic analysis took genome-wide SNP genotypes for about 55% of the roughly 670 donors and used that subset as a discovery cohort. Every discovery cohort repertoire had been produced on one sequencing platform. HLA typing covered class I and class II loci at four-digit resolution. Typing coverage varied by locus: about 629-630 donors for A, B, C, DRB1 and DQB1; approximately 500 for DQA1; more than 600 for DPA1; fewer than 480 for DPB1. Four to six DR-DQ haplotypes were handled as single units for association and clustering, since linkage in the cohort was strong. Among 398 genotyped donors of the cohort, an average of 235,054 unique TCR beta nucleotide sequences were sequenced per donor, roughly a sixth of them non-productive.

CDR1 and CDR2, per the germline V gene (reference sequence), are MNHNY and SVGAGI. Trimming costs V 4 bases and J 11 bases, and their ends lie 12 bases apart. Taken from cysteine to phenylalanine, the CDR3 has 12 residues. Of all the DNA, just the CDR3 is kept, 36 bases in frame from base 1. Overall study outcomes, separate from this receptor: For the cohort, immune exposure information was limited to CMV serostatus. An earlier analysis of approximately 540 of the donors showed that most TCR beta V segments appeared in productive rearrangements either about 87% or about 30% of the time, which broadly matched IMGT annotations. Cytomegalovirus status was reported to be diagnosed by the classifier with high specificity and sensitivity in both the original and validation cohorts. Linkage disequilibrium might explain the correlated functional status among segregating V segments, but an unknown experimental factor could not be excluded. In a later analysis, HLA-associated TCR beta chains were found to be more clonally expanded and to have lower generation probabilities than equally common non-associated chains. Some IMGT-functional V segments, including TRBV6-2 and TRBV6-3, could not be distinguished by the 87-base-pair reads and were therefore excluded. A further reported finding was that TCR beta sequences accurately predicted the HLA-A and HLA-B alleles for most subjects in the first cohort. A later analysis reported that several top co-occurrence clusters appeared linked to parvovirus B19, influenza, CMV and Epstein-Barr virus. In this cohort, only TCR beta chains were sequenced, and detectable features were limited by the absence of alpha or paired-chain data. A later analysis found that TCR association rates varied across HLA loci, with DRB1 alleles showing the most associated TCRs and HLA-C alleles the fewest. Most CMV-associated TCR beta chains appeared to be HLA-restricted in a later analysis, and the HLA associations seemed to be driven largely by CMV exposure. A later genetic analysis associated a missense DCLRE1C variant with V-gene and J-gene trimming of TCR beta chains, and an independent cohort replicated the association. Presence/absence analyses assumed roughly uniform sequencing depth across donors, an assumption that may not hold. A total of roughly 160 TCR beta chains were listed by the study as associated with cytomegalovirus. When HLA alleles, especially DR and DQ, strongly co-occurred, attributing TCR associations to individual alleles was difficult. A cluster of highly shared sequence variants was judged likely to represent a technical artifact of the sequencing pipeline. The authors suggested that the approach could potentially be extended to other disease states and immunological phenotypes. Across donors, most TCR sequences were observed very rarely, whereas some public TCRs were present in many individuals. Compared with the approximately 710-donor mean, donors in an Asian-associated ancestry cluster had fewer N-insertions in productive TCRs, according to a later genetic analysis. A later analysis associated roughly 17,000 TCR beta sequences with specific HLA alleles at a false discovery rate of 0.05. Three of the identified cytomegalovirus-associated TCR beta chains were confirmed in vitro to be specific for cytomegalovirus antigens. Because counts were too low, seventeen rarely observed V segments, including chromosome 9 orphons, were excluded from the earlier analysis of 500 to 700 of the donors. Because some donors lacked HLA typing at each locus, the association tests relied only on the typed subset.

The cohort consisted of hundreds of healthy bone marrow donors. All cohort members were sampled while nominally healthy, although unrecorded immune exposures were likely present. The donor tested CMV seronegative, placing the donor among the 352 seronegative members of the cohort. A peripheral blood sample was provided by each donor, and peripheral blood mononuclear cells were used for TCR beta sequencing. The Qiagen DNeasy Blood Extraction Kit was used to extract genomic DNA from the blood cell samples. The origin of this receptor is a female donor in good health and CMV-seronegative. Sequenced input: PBMCs. The rearranged chain carries TRBV6-6 and TRBJ1-5; no confident D gene assignment can be made. The CDR3 is CASSLAGETQHF. The DNA reads as follows: TGTGCCAGCAGTTTGGCGGGAGAGACCCAGCATTTT.